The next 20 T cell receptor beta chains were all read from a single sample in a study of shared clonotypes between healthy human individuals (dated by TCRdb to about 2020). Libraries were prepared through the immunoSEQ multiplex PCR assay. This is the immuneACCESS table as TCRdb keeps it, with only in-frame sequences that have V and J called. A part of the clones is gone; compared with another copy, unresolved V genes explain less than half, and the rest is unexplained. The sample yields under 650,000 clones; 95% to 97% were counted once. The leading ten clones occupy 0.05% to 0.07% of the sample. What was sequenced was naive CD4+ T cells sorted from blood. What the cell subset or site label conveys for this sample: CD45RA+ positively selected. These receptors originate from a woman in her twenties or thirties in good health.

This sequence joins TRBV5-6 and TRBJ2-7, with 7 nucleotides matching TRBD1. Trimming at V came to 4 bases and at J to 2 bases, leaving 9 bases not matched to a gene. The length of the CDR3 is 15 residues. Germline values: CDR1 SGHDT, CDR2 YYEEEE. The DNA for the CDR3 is TGTGCCAGCAGCCGAACTGGACAGGAGGCCTACGAGCAGTACTTC. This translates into CASSRTGQEAYEQYF.

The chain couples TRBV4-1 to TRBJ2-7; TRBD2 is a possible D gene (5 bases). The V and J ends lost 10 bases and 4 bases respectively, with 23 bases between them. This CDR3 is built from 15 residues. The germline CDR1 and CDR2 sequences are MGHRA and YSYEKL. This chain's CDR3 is CATPLRAPRHYEQYF. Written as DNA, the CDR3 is TGCGCCACCCCCCTGAGGGCGCCCAGACATTACGAGCAGTACTTC.

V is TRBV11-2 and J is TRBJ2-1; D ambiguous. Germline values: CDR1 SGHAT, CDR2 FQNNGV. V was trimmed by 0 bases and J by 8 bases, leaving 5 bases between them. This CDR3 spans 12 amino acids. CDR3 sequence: CASSLDRDEQFF. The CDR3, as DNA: TGTGCCAGCAGCTTAGATAGGGATGAGCAGTTCTTC.

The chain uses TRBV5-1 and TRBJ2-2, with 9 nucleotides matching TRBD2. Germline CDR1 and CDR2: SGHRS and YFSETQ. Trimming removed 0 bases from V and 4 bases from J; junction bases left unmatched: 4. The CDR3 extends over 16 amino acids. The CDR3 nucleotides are TGCGCCAGCAGCTTGGACGGTAGCGGGAGCACCGGGGAGCTGTTTTTT. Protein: CASSLDGSGSTGELFF.

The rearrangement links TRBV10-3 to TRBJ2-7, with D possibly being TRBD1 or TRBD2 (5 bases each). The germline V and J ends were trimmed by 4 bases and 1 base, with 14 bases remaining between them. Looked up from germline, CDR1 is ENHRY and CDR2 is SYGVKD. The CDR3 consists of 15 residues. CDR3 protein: CAISGRDGSSYEQYF. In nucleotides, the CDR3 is TGTGCCATCAGTGGCCGGGACGGAAGTTCCTACGAGCAGTACTTC.

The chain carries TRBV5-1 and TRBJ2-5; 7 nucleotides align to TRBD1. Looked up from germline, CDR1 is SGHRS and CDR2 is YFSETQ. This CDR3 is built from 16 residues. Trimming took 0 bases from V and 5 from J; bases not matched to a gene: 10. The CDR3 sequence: CASSLDRQGLGETQYF. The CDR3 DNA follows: TGCGCCAGCAGCTTGGACCGACAGGGTCTTGGGGAGACCCAGTACTTC.

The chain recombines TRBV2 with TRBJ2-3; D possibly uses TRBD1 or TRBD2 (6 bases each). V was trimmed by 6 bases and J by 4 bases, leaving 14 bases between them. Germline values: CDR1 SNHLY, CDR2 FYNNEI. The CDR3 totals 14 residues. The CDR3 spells CASSGGAGADTQYF. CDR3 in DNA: TGTGCCAGCAGCGGGGGCGCCGGGGCAGATACGCAGTATTTT.

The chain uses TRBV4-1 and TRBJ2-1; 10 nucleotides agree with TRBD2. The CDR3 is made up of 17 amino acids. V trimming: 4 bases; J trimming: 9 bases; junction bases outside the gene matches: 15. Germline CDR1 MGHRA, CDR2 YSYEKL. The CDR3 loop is CASSRMTASGSSGEQFF. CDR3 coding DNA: TGCGCCAGCAGCCGGATGACCGCTAGCGGGAGCTCAGGTGAGCAGTTCTTC.

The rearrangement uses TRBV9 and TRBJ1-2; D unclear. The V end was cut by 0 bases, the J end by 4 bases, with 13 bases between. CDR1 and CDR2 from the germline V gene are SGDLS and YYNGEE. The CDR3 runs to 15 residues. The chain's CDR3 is CASSVAEGPRYGYTF. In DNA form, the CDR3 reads TGTGCCAGCAGCGTAGCAGAAGGACCCCGCTATGGCTACACCTTC.

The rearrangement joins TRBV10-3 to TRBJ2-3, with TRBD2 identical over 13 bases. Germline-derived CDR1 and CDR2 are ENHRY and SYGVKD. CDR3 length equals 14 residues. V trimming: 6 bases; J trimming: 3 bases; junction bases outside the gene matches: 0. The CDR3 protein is CAIRTSGRTDTQYF. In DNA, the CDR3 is TGTGCCATCAGGACTAGCGGGAGGACAGATACGCAGTATTTT.

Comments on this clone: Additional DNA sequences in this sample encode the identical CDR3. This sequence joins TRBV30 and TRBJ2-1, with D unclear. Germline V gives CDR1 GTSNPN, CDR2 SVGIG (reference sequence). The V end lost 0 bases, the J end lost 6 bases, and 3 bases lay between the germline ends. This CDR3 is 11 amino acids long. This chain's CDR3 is CAWSVVNEQFF. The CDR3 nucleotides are TGTGCCTGGAGTGTGGTCAATGAGCAGTTCTTC.

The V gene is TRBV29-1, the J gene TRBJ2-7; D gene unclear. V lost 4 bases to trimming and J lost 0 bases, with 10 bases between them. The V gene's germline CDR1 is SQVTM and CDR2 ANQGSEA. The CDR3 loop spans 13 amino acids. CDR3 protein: CSVGQDSSYEQYF. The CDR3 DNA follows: TGCAGCGTTGGTCAGGATTCCTCCTACGAGCAGTACTTC.

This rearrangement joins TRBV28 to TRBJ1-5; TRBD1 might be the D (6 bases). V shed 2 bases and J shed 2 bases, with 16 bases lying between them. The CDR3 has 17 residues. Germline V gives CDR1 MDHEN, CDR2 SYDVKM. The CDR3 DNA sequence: TGTGCCAGCAGTTTAACAGGGTTGCGGAAGGGCAATCAGCCCCAGCATTTT. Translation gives CASSLTGLRKGNQPQHF.

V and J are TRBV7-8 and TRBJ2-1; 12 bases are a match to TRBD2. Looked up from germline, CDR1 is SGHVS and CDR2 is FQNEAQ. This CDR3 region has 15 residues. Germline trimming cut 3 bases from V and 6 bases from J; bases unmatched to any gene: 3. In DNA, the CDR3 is TGTGCCAGCAGCTTTCTGACTAGCGGGAGCAATGAGCAGTTCTTC. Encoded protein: CASSFLTSGSNEQFF.

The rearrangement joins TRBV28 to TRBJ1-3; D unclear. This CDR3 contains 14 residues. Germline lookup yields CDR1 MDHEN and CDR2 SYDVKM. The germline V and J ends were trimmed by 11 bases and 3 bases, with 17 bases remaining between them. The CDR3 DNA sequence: TGTGCCGCGGCTCCCCGGCGGTTTGGAAACACCATATATTTT. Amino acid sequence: CAAAPRRFGNTIYF.

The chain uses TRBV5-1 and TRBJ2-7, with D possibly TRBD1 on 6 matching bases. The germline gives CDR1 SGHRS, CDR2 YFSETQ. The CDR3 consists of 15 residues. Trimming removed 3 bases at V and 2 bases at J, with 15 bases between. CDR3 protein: CASSSSGTFPYEQYF. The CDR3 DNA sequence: TGCGCCAGCAGCTCCTCCGGGACATTTCCCTACGAGCAGTACTTC. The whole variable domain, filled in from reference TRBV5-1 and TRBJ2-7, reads KAGVTQTPRYLIKTRGQQVTLSCSPISGHRSVSWYQQTPGQGLQFLFEYFSETQRNKGNFPGRFSGRQFSNSRSEMNVSTLELGDSALYLCASSSSGTFPYEQYFGPGTRLTVT.

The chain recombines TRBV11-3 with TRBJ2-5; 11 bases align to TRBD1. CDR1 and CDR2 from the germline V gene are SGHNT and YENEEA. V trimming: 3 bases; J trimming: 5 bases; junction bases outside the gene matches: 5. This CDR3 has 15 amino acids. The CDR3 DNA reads TGTGCCAGCAGCTTTGGACAGGGGGCTATGGAGACCCAGTACTTC. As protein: CASSFGQGAMETQYF.

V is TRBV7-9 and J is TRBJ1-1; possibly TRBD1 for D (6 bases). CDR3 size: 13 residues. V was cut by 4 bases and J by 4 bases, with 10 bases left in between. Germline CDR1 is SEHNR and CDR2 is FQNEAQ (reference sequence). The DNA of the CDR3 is TGTGCCAGCAGCTATAGGGGGGGCACTGAAGCTTTCTTT. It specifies CASSYRGGTEAFF.

The chain's CDR3 is CASSVGGNYGYTF. The CDR3 nucleotides read TGTGCCAGCAGTGTCGGGGGTAACTATGGCTACACCTTC. V is TRBV6-1 and J is TRBJ1-2, with D perhaps TRBD1 (5 bases). The germline CDR1 and CDR2 sequences are MNHNS and SASEGT. The CDR3 spans 13 residues. The germline V and J ends were trimmed by 4 bases and 1 base, with 7 bases remaining between them.

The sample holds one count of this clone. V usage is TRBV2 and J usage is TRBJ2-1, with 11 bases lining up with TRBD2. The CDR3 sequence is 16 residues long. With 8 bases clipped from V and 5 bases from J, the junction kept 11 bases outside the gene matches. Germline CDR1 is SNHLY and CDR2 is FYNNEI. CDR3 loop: CASWMSTSGVNNEQFF. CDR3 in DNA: TGTGCCAGCTGGATGTCGACTAGCGGGGTTAACAATGAGCAGTTCTTC.